This TCR beta chain originates from a study of pediatric ulcerative colitis. Study results and limitations: Compared with controls, ulcerative colitis showed greater blood-rectum clone sharing.

V was trimmed by 3 bases and J by 1 base, leaving 12 bases between them. In germline, CDR1 is SEHNR, CDR2 FQNEAQ (reference sequence). This CDR3 is 15 amino acids long. Control subjects, colonoscoped for suspected IBD, had macroscopically and histologically normal endoscopy. In this sample, this clone turned up a few times. The antigen remains undetermined. This was a survey-level run. Only in-frame clones appear in the TCRdb table, and some are missing; sequencing was by immunoSEQ multiplex PCR. The top ten hold about 1.5% of the sample, which has about 60,000 clones, around 87% seen once. Sequencing used blood. The sequence was obtained from a boy aged 5-17 years who was a control in a study of pediatric ulcerative colitis. This chain joins TRBV7-9 and TRBJ1-1; no reliable D call. The CDR3 DNA sequence: TGTGCCAGCAGCTTTTATCTCAAAGGGAACACTGAAGCTTTCTTT. Translated: CASSFYLKGNTEAFF.